These 9 T cell receptor beta chains share one sample of origin, sequenced in a study of T cells in localized non-small cell lung cancer. Assay: immunoSEQ multiplex PCR; the TCRdb copy retains only in-frame clones and omits some. This sample yields 25,000 to 35,000 clones, of which around 90% are seen a single time; approximately 5% belongs to the top ten. Sample: PBMCs, taken before any cancer treatment. The receptors come from a man aged 40 to 69 with stage II lung adenocarcinoma.

The rearrangement joins TRBV10-3 to TRBJ1-2; 8 bases are shared with TRBD1. The junction had 5 bases not matched to a gene; V was cut back by 2 bases and J by 3 bases. The CDR3 extends over 15 amino acids. Germline V gene lookup returns CDR1 ENHRY and CDR2 SYGVKD. The CDR3 DNA sequence: TGTGCCATCAGTGAGCCCCAACAGGGGGACTATGGCTACACCTTC. It encodes CAISEPQQGDYGYTF.

This sequence joins TRBV6-6 and TRBJ2-6; 7 bases line up with TRBD1. The CDR3 extends over 14 amino acids. V lost 5 bases to trimming and J lost 4 bases; unmatched junction nucleotides: 2. Germline V CDR1 and CDR2: MNHNY, SVGAGI (reference sequence). The CDR3 nucleotides read TGTGCCAGCAGTGACAGGGCCGGGGCCAACGTCCTGACTTTC. This codes for CASSDRAGANVLTF.

DNA for the CDR3: TGTGCCAGTGGAAGGGACAGGTCCTACGAGCAGTACTTC. It encodes CASGRDRSYEQYF. This chain connects TRBV6-6 to TRBJ2-7, with 8 bases fitting TRBD1. This CDR3 has 13 residues. CDR1 and CDR2 (germline): MNHNY, SVGAGI (reference sequence). V dropped 9 bases and J dropped 1; count of bases not matched to a gene: 5.

This rearrangement joins TRBV6-1 to TRBJ2-7; 9 bases line up with TRBD1. This CDR3 spans 14 amino acids. The V segment lost 5 bases and the J segment 7 bases; nucleotides outside the gene matches: 9. Germline V gene lookup returns CDR1 MNHNS and CDR2 SASEGT. The CDR3 bases are TGTGCCAGCAGTCAACCCGGGACAGGGCGAGAGCAGTACTTC. Its protein product is CASSQPGTGREQYF.

The genes are TRBV19 and TRBJ2-3; D not resolved. Per germline, CDR1 LNHDA and CDR2 SQIVND (reference sequence). The ends were cut back, 6 bases at V and 3 bases at J, with 19 bases in the middle. The CDR3 runs 16 residues. The CDR3 is CASSNRLSAITDTQYF. CDR3 DNA sequence: TGTGCCAGTAGCAATAGGTTATCGGCTATTACAGATACGCAGTATTTT. The variable domain in full, with the rest retrieved from reference TRBV19 and TRBJ2-3, is DGGITQSPKYLFRKEGQNVTLSCEQNLNHDAMYWYRQDPGQGLRLIYYSQIVNDFQKGDIAEGYSVSREKKESFPLTVTSAQKNPTAFYLCASSNRLSAITDTQYFGPGTRLTVL.

The V call is TRBV6-1, the J call TRBJ2-7, with TRBD2 as a possible D gene (6 bases). Looked up from germline, CDR1 is MNHNS and CDR2 is SASEGT. V lost 4 bases and J lost 12, with 16 bases in between. The length of the CDR3 is 12 residues. The CDR3 region has the DNA TGTGCCAGCAGTGCCCAGTCTTGGAGGGGGTACTTC. It codes for CASSAQSWRGYF.

This chain joins TRBV5-1 and TRBJ2-1, with unresolved D. Trimming left V 0 bases short and J 1 base short, with 8 bases between. Germline loops: CDR1 SGHRS, CDR2 YFSETQ. The CDR3 has 15 residues. The CDR3 sequence: CASSLEGRSYNEQFF. The DNA for the CDR3 is TGCGCCAGCAGCTTGGAAGGGCGTTCCTACAATGAGCAGTTCTTC.

Of note for this clone: This sample also contains other DNA sequences that code for the same CDR3. The rearrangement uses TRBV5-1 and TRBJ2-2; D unclear. CDR3 length: 12 amino acids. V shed 1 base and J shed 2 bases, with 0 bases lying between them. CDR1 SGHRS and CDR2 YFSETQ come from the germline V gene. The CDR3 reads CASSLNTGELFF. The CDR3 DNA reads as TGCGCCAGCAGCTTGAACACCGGGGAGCTGTTTTTT.

This CDR3 is CASSLGDRGVIGELFF. The CDR3 DNA follows: TGTGCCAGCAGCTTAGGGGACAGGGGTGTTATCGGGGAGCTGTTTTTT. The chain joins TRBV7-6 to TRBJ2-2; 10 bases fit TRBD1. The V gene end was trimmed by 1 base and the J gene end by 7 bases; junction bases not matched to a gene: 6. The CDR3 extends over 16 amino acids. CDR1 SGHVS and CDR2 FNYEAQ come from the germline V gene.